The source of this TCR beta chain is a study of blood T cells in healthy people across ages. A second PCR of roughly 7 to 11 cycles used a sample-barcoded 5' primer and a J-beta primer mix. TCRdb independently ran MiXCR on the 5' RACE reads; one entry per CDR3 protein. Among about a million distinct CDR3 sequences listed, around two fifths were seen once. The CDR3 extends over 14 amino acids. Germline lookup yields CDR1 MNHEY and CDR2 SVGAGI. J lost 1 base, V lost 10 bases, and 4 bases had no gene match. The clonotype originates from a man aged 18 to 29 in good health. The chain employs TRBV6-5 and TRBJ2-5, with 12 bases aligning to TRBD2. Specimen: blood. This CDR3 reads CATGLAGLQETQYF. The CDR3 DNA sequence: TGTGCCACCGGACTAGCGGGGCTCCAAGAGACCCAGTACTTC.